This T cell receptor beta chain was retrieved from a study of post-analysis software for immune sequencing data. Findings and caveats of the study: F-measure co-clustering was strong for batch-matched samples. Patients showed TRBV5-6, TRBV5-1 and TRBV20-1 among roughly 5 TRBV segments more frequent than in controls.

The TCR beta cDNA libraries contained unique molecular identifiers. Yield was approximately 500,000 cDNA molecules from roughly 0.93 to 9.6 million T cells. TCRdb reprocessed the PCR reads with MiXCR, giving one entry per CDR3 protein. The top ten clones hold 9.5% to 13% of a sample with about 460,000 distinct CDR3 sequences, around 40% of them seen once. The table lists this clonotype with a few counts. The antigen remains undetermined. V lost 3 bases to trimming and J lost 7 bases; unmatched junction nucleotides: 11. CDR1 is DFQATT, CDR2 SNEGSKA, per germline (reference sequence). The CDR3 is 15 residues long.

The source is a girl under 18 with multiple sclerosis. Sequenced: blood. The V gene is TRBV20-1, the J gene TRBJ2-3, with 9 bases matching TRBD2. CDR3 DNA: TGCAGTGCTAGGCTGGCCGGGACTAGCATGAATACGCAGTATTTT. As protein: CSARLAGTSMNTQYF.